Listed below are T cell receptor beta chains from one sample, sequenced in a study of graft-versus-host responses after intestinal transplantation. Which antigens these TCRs recognize remains unknown. Generated by immunoSEQ multiplex PCR, the TCRdb table keeps only in-frame clones and is missing some. The table records about 96,000 clones, just under 95% of them present only once. The sample here was unstimulated CD4+ T cells sorted from spleen or lymph node cells, taken before intestinal transplant. These receptors were taken from a human donor who received an intestinal transplant. Each CDR3 is given with its conserved first and last residue. A D gene is named only where the DNA matches it firmly.

NA TRBJ1-3 TRBV6-1 CASSELRRISGNTIYF
NA TRBJ2-7 TRBV4-1 CASSHQAGDASYEQYF
TRBD1 TRBJ1-2 TRBV19 CASSAGGRNYGYTF
NA TRBJ2-1 TRBV4-2 CASSQDWGGASYNEQFF
NA TRBJ1-4 TRBV6-5 CASTTPRVLGEKLFF
TRBD1 TRBJ1-1 TRBV28 CASSSRGQAFF
TRBD1 TRBJ1-4 TRBV19 CASSKTGVPTNEKLFF
TRBD1 TRBJ1-3 TRBV4-1 CASSRVQGSNGNTIYF
TRBD1 TRBJ1-5 TRBV30 CAWSFPGQLGRPQHF
NA TRBJ2-1 TRBV6-5 CASRRMDEQFF
NA TRBJ2-7 TRBV28 CASKSGSIYEQYF
TRBD1 TRBJ2-5 TRBV4-1 CASSQGGTARRETQYF
NA TRBJ2-4 TRBV6-6 CASSYSGQADIQYF
NA TRBJ1-2 TRBV5-1 CASSRQDGYYGYTF
NA TRBJ1-6 TRBV9 CASSPLAGHNSPLHF
NA TRBJ2-2 TRBV7-7 CASSLEHSFDTGELFF
NA TRBJ2-7 TRBV6-5 CASSSGRPSYEQYF
TRBD2 TRBJ2-1 TRBV28 CASRQPGLAGYNEQFF